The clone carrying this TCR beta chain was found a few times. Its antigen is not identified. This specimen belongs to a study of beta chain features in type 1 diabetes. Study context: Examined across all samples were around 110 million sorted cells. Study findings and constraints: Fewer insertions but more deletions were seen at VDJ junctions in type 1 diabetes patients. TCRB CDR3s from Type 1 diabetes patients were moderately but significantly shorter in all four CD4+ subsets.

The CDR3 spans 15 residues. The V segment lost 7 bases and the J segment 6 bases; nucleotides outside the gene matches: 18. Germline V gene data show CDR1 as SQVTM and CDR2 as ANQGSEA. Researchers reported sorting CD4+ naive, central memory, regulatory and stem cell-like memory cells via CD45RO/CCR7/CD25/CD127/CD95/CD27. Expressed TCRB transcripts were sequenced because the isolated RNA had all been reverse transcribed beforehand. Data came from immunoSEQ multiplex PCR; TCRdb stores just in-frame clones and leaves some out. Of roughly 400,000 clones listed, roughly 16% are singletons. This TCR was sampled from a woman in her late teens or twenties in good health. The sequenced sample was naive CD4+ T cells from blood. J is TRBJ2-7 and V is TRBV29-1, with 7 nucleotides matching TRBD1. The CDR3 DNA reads TGCAGCGCCGTAGGGACAGTAAGACAGGCTTCCGAGCAGTACTTC. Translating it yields CSAVGTVRQASEQYF.